These 29 T cell receptor beta chains came from one sample sequenced in a study of OX40 agonist ivuxolimab in advanced cancers. Sequencing was performed with immunoSEQ multiplex PCR; in TCRdb, only in-frame clones are kept and a portion is missing. The table lists 96,000 or so clones, roughly four fifths of them singletons, with 5.8% in the top ten. Sample: CD4+ or CD8+ T cells sorted from blood, taken in a trial of the OX40 agonist ivuxolimab. Receptors originate from an adult with an advanced solid tumor such as melanoma, head and neck, liver or kidney cancer.

The chain links TRBV6-6 to TRBJ2-1, with 7 bases identical to TRBD1. Per germline, CDR1 MNHNY and CDR2 SVGAGI (reference sequence). Trimming at V came to 6 bases and at J to 13 bases, leaving 21 bases not matched to a gene. The CDR3 extends over 16 amino acids. The CDR3, as DNA: TGTGCCAGCAGCCAGCGGCAGGGGGAAGGAACCTCGATACAGTTCTTC. This encodes CASSQRQGEGTSIQFF.

CDR3 DNA: TGTGCCACCCTAAGGGGGTCCTCCTACGAGCAGTACTTC. It yields the protein CATLRGSSYEQYF. The chain employs TRBV28 and TRBJ2-7; D is possibly TRBD1 (6 bases). V was shortened by 10 bases and J by 0 bases, with 13 bases between the two germline ends. CDR3 size: 13 residues. Germline V lookup: CDR1 MDHEN, CDR2 SYDVKM.

CDR3: CAYQDGHNNEQFF. The DNA of the CDR3 is TGTGCCTATCAGGACGGTCATAACAATGAGCAGTTCTTC. The chain carries TRBV5-6 and TRBJ2-1; D ambiguous. CDR1 is SGHDT, CDR2 YYEEEE, per germline. The CDR3 contains 13 residues. V lost 10 bases, J lost 5 bases, and 16 bases lay in between.

The genes are TRBV5-6 and TRBJ2-4, with D possibly TRBD1 on 5 matching bases. From germline, CDR1 is SGHDT and CDR2 YYEEEE. The V end lost 4 bases, the J end lost 2 bases, and 19 bases lay between the germline ends. This CDR3 is built from 17 residues. CDR3 DNA sequence: TGTGCCAGCAGCACCTCTCTGCTCACAGGTCCCAAAAACATTCAGTACTTC. This sequence encodes CASSTSLLTGPKNIQYF. Variable domain in full (rest from reference TRBV5-6 and TRBJ2-4): DAGVTQSPTHLIKTRGQQVTLRCSPKSGHDTVSWYQQALGQGPQFIFQYYEEEERQRGNFPDRFSGHQFPNYSSELNVNALLLGDSALYLCASSTSLLTGPKNIQYFGAGTRLSVL.

This clone was counted a single time. The V call is TRBV19, the J call TRBJ1-2; tentative D call: TRBD1 (5 bases). The germline gives CDR1 LNHDA, CDR2 SQIVND (reference sequence). V lost 7 bases and J lost 8, with 23 bases in between. This CDR3 contains 15 residues. In DNA, the CDR3 is TGTGCCAGTACCGGGACTGCCGCCGGGGATTGGGGCTACACCTTC. It yields the protein CASTGTAAGDWGYTF.

The rearrangement uses TRBV7-2 and TRBJ2-7; 11 nucleotides agree with TRBD2. The germline V gene has CDR1 SGHTA and CDR2 FQGNSA. The trim removed 9 bases at V and 2 bases at J, leaving 6 bases unmatched. This CDR3 spans 14 amino acids. The CDR3, as DNA: TGTGCCAGACTAGCGGGAGTCCTGACCTACGAGCAGTACTTC. This translates into CARLAGVLTYEQYF.

The genes are TRBV21-1 and TRBJ2-1; TRBD2 is taken as the D call from the table, unchecked against the DNA. TRBV21-1 is marked as a pseudogene. This CDR3 has 16 amino acids. The chain's CDR3 is CASSRGTTKAYNEQFF. CDR3 sequence (DNA): TGTGCCAGCAGCAGGGGGACTACCAAAGCCTACAATGAGCAGTTCTTC.

In this sample, this clone turned up a few times. The chain combines TRBV29-1 with TRBJ2-1, with D perhaps TRBD2 (6 bases). Germline CDR1 is SQVTM and CDR2 is ANQGSEA. The ends were cut back, 3 bases at V and 0 bases at J, with 21 bases in the middle. This CDR3 contains 18 residues. The CDR3 DNA sequence: TGCAGCGTTGACTGGCTGGTAGCGGAAAGCTTCTCCTACAATGAGCAGTTCTTC. It codes for CSVDWLVAESFSYNEQFF.

The J gene is TRBJ2-2, the V gene TRBV19; TRBD1 is a possible D gene (6 bases). CDR1 is LNHDA, CDR2 SQIVND, per germline (reference sequence). The length of the CDR3 is 15 residues. The germline V and J ends were trimmed by 5 bases and 5 bases, with 15 bases remaining between them. For the CDR3, the DNA is TGTGCCAGTAGTGCACAGGGTCGTCGGACCGGGGAGCTGTTTTTT. It translates to CASSAQGRRTGELFF.

The chain employs TRBV19 and TRBJ1-3; D gene ambiguous. The CDR3 is 17 residues long. Per germline, CDR1 LNHDA and CDR2 SQIVND (reference sequence). V lost 1 base and J 0 bases, leaving 13 bases between the germline ends. The CDR3 region is CASSIGRAGSSGNTIYF. The CDR3 DNA follows: TGTGCCAGTAGTATAGGGAGAGCGGGGAGCTCTGGAAACACCATATATTTT.

The chain combines TRBV14 with TRBJ1-2, with D maybe TRBD1 (5 bases). Looked up from germline, CDR1 is SGHDN and CDR2 is FVKESK. This CDR3 comprises 13 residues. V was cut by 0 bases and J by 10 bases, with 12 bases left in between. The CDR3 DNA follows: TGTGCCAGCAGCCAAGATCTTTGGGGGGACTACACCTTC. Its protein product is CASSQDLWGDYTF.

The gene calls are TRBV6-6 and TRBJ1-4; TRBD1 is a possible D gene (5 bases). V shed 5 bases and J shed 7 bases, with 14 bases lying between them. The CDR3 sequence is 14 residues long. CDR1 and CDR2 from the germline V gene are MNHNY and SVGAGI (reference sequence). The chain's CDR3 is CASSQGIGAEKLFF. CDR3 bases: TGTGCCAGCAGTCAGGGAATTGGCGCTGAAAAACTGTTTTTT.

The V and J genes are TRBV5-8 and TRBJ2-1, with TRBD1 matching over 7 bases. Trimming took 2 bases from V and 6 from J; bases not matched to a gene: 8. CDR1 and CDR2 from the germline V gene are SGHTS and YDEGEE. The CDR3 totals 15 residues. The CDR3 DNA sequence: TGTGCCAGCAGCTTAGGACAGGCAGGGAGCAATGAGCAGTTCTTC. Translated, it gives CASSLGQAGSNEQFF. Filled out from reference TRBV5-8 and TRBJ2-1, the complete variable domain reads EAGVTQSPTHLIKTRGQQATLRCSPISGHTSVYWYQQALGLGLQFLLWYDEGEERNRGNFPPRFSGRQFPNYSSELNVNALELEDSALYLCASSLGQAGSNEQFFGPGTRLTVL.

The chain uses TRBV2 and TRBJ2-3; 13 bases are a match to TRBD2. The germline V gene has CDR1 SNHLY and CDR2 FYNNEI. The V segment lost 3 bases and the J segment 7 bases; nucleotides outside the gene matches: 7. The CDR3 length is 16 residues. CDR3 residues: CASSDTSGGATNTQYF. CDR3 sequence (DNA): TGTGCCAGCAGTGATACTAGCGGGGGGGCCACGAATACGCAGTATTTT.

The rearrangement joins TRBV19 to TRBJ1-1; 9 nucleotides agree with TRBD1. Germline V gene sequence: CDR1 LNHDA, CDR2 SQIVND (reference sequence). This CDR3 spans 15 amino acids. Trimming cost V 4 bases and J 3 bases; bases outside gene matches: 6. The CDR3 is CASSKQGALDTEAFF. For the CDR3, the DNA is TGTGCCAGTAGTAAACAGGGGGCCCTCGACACTGAAGCTTTCTTT.

As DNA, the CDR3 is TGTGCCAGCAGTTTATTTGGCGGAGCTAACTATGGCTACACCTTC. This encodes CASSLFGGANYGYTF. The chain recombines TRBV28 with TRBJ1-2; D remains unclear. V lost 1 base and J lost 0, with 9 bases in between. The CDR3 is 15 residues long. Germline values: CDR1 MDHEN, CDR2 SYDVKM.

In this sample, this clone turned up once. The chain is built from TRBV30 and TRBJ1-2; 9 nucleotides line up with TRBD1. The germline V gene encodes CDR1 GTSNPN and CDR2 SVGIG (reference sequence). The junction had 7 bases not matched to a gene; V was cut back by 2 bases and J by 3 bases. This CDR3 region has 15 residues. The CDR3 sequence: CAWSTGTGIDYGYTF. Here the CDR3 DNA reads TGTGCCTGGAGTACCGGGACAGGGATAGACTATGGCTACACCTTC.

This clone showed up just once. The rearrangement links TRBV5-1 to TRBJ2-3; D is possibly TRBD2 (7 bases). Germline CDR1 and CDR2: SGHRS and YFSETQ. The CDR3 runs 15 residues. The V gene lost 5 bases and the J gene lost 2 bases, with 15 bases spanning the gap. CDR3 amino acids: CASSQAGAPTDTQYF. DNA of the CDR3: TGCGCCAGCAGTCAGGCGGGGGCGCCCACAGATACGCAGTATTTT.

This chain uses TRBV4-1 with TRBJ2-5; the D gene could be TRBD1 or TRBD2 (5 bases each). Trimming stripped 1 base from V and 4 bases from J, with 10 bases between. The germline CDR1 and CDR2 sequences are MGHRA and YSYEKL. The CDR3 has 14 residues. The CDR3 nucleotides read TGCGCCAGCAGCCAAGGGGGGACCGCAGAGACCCAGTACTTC. Amino acid sequence: CASSQGGTAETQYF.

The V gene is TRBV5-1, the J gene TRBJ2-2; D is ambiguous. Germline-derived CDR1 and CDR2 are SGHRS and YFSETQ. The CDR3 contains 15 residues. The V end lost 3 bases, the J end lost 0 bases, and 9 bases lay between the germline ends. The CDR3 bases are TGCGCCAGCAGCTATTGGACGGCGAACACCGGGGAGCTGTTTTTT. Translation: CASSYWTANTGELFF.

Only a few counts were recorded for this clone. V is TRBV7-7 and J is TRBJ2-7; D call uncertain. Trimming removed 0 bases from V and 6 bases from J, with 9 bases in between. Germline V lookup: CDR1 SSHAT, CDR2 FNYEAQ (reference sequence). The CDR3 contains 13 residues. In DNA, the CDR3 is TGTGCCAGCAGCTTAGCGTTGGCGTCCGAGCAGTACTTC. Translated, it gives CASSLALASEQYF.

V usage is TRBV6-1 and J usage is TRBJ1-4; D call uncertain. Germline CDR1 MNHNS, CDR2 SASEGT. V lost 3 bases to trimming and J lost 0 bases, with 14 bases between them. This CDR3 region has 17 residues. The chain's CDR3 is CASSDPNRGTTNEKLFF. The CDR3 DNA reads TGTGCCAGCAGTGATCCTAACCGAGGAACAACTAATGAAAAACTGTTTTTT.

This rearrangement joins TRBV7-9 to TRBJ2-2; 7 bases agree with TRBD1. This CDR3 is 14 amino acids long. V lost 11 bases, J lost 0 bases, and 6 bases stayed unmatched. Germline CDR1 and CDR2: SEHNR and FQNEAQ (reference sequence). CDR3 protein: CASQTGSNTGELFF. For the CDR3, the DNA is TGTGCCTCCCAGACAGGGTCGAACACCGGGGAGCTGTTTTTT.

The V gene is TRBV28, the J gene TRBJ2-1; 7 bases line up with TRBD1. V dropped 3 bases and J dropped 5; count of bases not matched to a gene: 1. This CDR3 comprises 13 residues. Germline CDR1 is MDHEN and CDR2 is SYDVKM. CDR3 residues: CASSLGQNNEQFF. The CDR3 DNA reads TGTGCCAGCAGTTTGGGACAGAACAATGAGCAGTTCTTC. Based on the CDR3 plus reference TRBV28 and TRBJ2-1, the full variable domain is DVKVTQSSRYLVKRTGEKVFLECVQDMDHENMFWYRQDPGLGLRLIYFSYDVKMKEKGDIPEGYSVSREKKERFSLILESASTNQTSMYLCASSLGQNNEQFFGPGTRLTVL.

The chain has TRBV4-1 and TRBJ1-1, with D unclear. CDR3 size: 16 residues. CDR1 and CDR2 from the germline V gene are MGHRA and YSYEKL. V was clipped by 0 bases and J by 1 base, with 12 bases between them. In DNA form, the CDR3 reads TGCGCCAGCAGCCAAGAGATCGGCAGGTGGAACACTGAAGCTTTCTTT. Protein product: CASSQEIGRWNTEAFF.

The CDR3 here is CASSLAGSPNSYEQYF. In nucleotides, the CDR3 is TGTGCCAGCAGCTTAGCGGGCAGCCCGAACAGCTACGAGCAGTACTTC. This chain joins TRBV13 and TRBJ2-5; unclear D gene. The J call may be faulty, since TRBJ2-7 better matches the DNA end. Germline assignment: CDR1 PRHDT and CDR2 FYEKMQ (reference sequence). The CDR3 runs 16 residues.

The chain joins TRBV2 to TRBJ2-7; 7 bases fit TRBD1. There are 11 residues in the CDR3. With 5 bases clipped from V and 10 bases from J, the junction kept 5 bases outside the gene matches. The germline CDR1 and CDR2 sequences are SNHLY and FYNNEI. This CDR3 reads CASSFRDSQYF. CDR3 sequence (DNA): TGTGCCAGCAGTTTCCGGGACAGCCAGTACTTC.

This clone turned up a few times. This sequence joins TRBV11-2 and TRBJ1-6; D not resolved. Trimming removed 3 bases from V and 10 bases from J, with 13 bases in between. Germline assignment: CDR1 SGHAT and CDR2 FQNNGV. The CDR3 is made up of 14 amino acids. CDR3 in amino acids: CASSFISDESPLHF. The CDR3 DNA is TGTGCCAGCAGCTTTATCTCGGACGAATCACCCCTCCACTTT.

The rearrangement joins TRBV9 to TRBJ2-7; a possible D gene is TRBD2 (5 bases). This CDR3 spans 11 amino acids. Trimming removed 0 bases at V and 11 bases at J, with 9 bases between. The V gene's germline CDR1 is SGDLS and CDR2 YYNGEE. The DNA for the CDR3 is TGTGCCAGCAGCGTAGCGGTAGCGAAGTACTTC. It is translated as CASSVAVAKYF.